The clone carrying this T cell receptor beta chain has at least ten counts. The sample is drawn from a study of T cells in Graves' hyperthyroidism and ophthalmopathy. V was shortened by 6 bases and J by 0 bases, with 15 bases between the two germline ends. Germline lookup yields CDR1 MDHEN and CDR2 SYDVKM. This CDR3 has 15 amino acids. RNA transcripts provided the source from which TCR beta CDR3 regions were amplified. First-round RT-PCR targeting the TCR CDR3 was performed with the HTBI primer set. MiXCR, applied by TCRdb to the multiplex PCR reads, yields one record per CDR3 protein. The data show 650,000 to 700,000 distinct CDR3 sequences, approximately 15% seen once.

The sample taken for sequencing was blood. The chain employs TRBV28 and TRBJ2-7; tentatively, D is TRBD2 (6 bases). This TCR was recovered from a man aged 45-65 years with Graves' hyperthyroidism. CDR3 amino acids: CASSLMGEVSYEQYF. CDR3 DNA sequence: TGTGCCAGCAGCCTGATGGGGGAGGTCTCCTACGAGCAGTACTTC.